This TCR beta chain comes out of a study of post-analysis software for immune sequencing data. Study-level findings and limits: A handful of TRBV segments occurring more often in patients than controls included TRBV5-6, TRBV5-1 and TRBV20-1. A significant reduction in normalized Chao1 diversity was observed in multiple sclerosis patients versus controls.

TCR beta cDNA libraries included unique molecular identifiers. Each CDR3 protein is one row after TCRdb ran MiXCR on the PCR reads. The table includes 600,000 to 700,000 distinct CDR3 sequences, approximately 60% detected once. This clonotype was found a few times. Antigen specificity is unknown. CDR1 is SGHRS and CDR2 is YFSETQ in the germline V gene. CDR3 length equals 14 residues. This chain uses TRBV5-1 with TRBJ2-5; TRBD1 agrees at 8 bases. The end of the DNA fits TRBJ2-7 better, so the J call may be wrong. The origin of this receptor is a girl aged 2-10 years with multiple sclerosis. The sample was blood. This chain's CDR3 is CASSFRQGMGEQYF. In DNA, the CDR3 is TGCGCCAGCAGCTTTAGACAGGGGATGGGCGAGCAGTACTTC.